The 14 T cell receptor beta chains in this list originate from one sample, sequenced in a study of T cells in Graves' hyperthyroidism and ophthalmopathy. Researchers amplified the TCR beta CDR3 regions from RNA transcripts. Carried out on the TCR CDR3, a first-round RT-PCR used the HTBI primer set. Using its own MiXCR run on the multiplex PCR reads, TCRdb lists one record per CDR3 protein. The sample holds hundreds of thousands of distinct CDR3 sequences, 14% seen once. The source material was blood. The receptors stem from a woman aged 18-29 years with Graves' hyperthyroidism.

J is TRBJ2-2 and V is TRBV19, with a weak D call TRBD2 (5 bases). The germline V gene encodes CDR1 LNHDA and CDR2 SQIVND (reference sequence). The V end lost 5 bases, the J end lost 0 bases, and 13 bases lay between the germline ends. The CDR3 runs 16 residues. CDR3 nucleotides: TGTGCCAGTAGTCACGGGAAGATTTCGAACACCGGGGAGCTGTTTTTT. It specifies CASSHGKISNTGELFF.

This clonotype appeared a few times. CDR3 protein: CATSQWQPQHF. The CDR3 DNA reads TGTGCCACCTCCCAGTGGCAGCCCCAGCATTTT. The chain combines TRBV6-1 with TRBJ1-5; no reliable D call. V dropped 10 bases and J dropped 7 bases, with 11 bases sitting between them. The CDR3 runs 11 residues. The germline V gene has CDR1 MNHNS and CDR2 SASEGT.

This clonotype was seen many times. The rearrangement uses TRBV7-8 and TRBJ1-1, with D maybe TRBD1 (5 bases). Between the trimmed V and J ends, which lost 5 bases and 8 bases, there was a span of 9 bases. The CDR3 length is 11 residues. From germline, CDR1 is SGHVS and CDR2 FQNEAQ. The CDR3 here is CASSQRGEAFF. The CDR3 nucleotides are TGTGCCAGCAGCCAAAGGGGAGAAGCTTTCTTT.

In this sample, this clonotype turned up many times. The V and J genes are TRBV9 and TRBJ2-3; TRBD1 or TRBD2 may be the D gene (6 bases each). Looked up from germline, CDR1 is SGDLS and CDR2 is YYNGEE. Trimming removed 2 bases from V and 6 bases from J, with 10 bases in between. The CDR3 spans 13 residues. In DNA form, the CDR3 reads TGTGCCAGCAGCGTGGGGGGCATCGATACGCAGTATTTT. It encodes CASSVGGIDTQYF.

The V call is TRBV15, the J call TRBJ1-6, with 8 bases identical to TRBD1. J lost 9 bases, V lost 4 bases, and 8 bases had no gene match. This CDR3 comprises 15 residues. Germline V CDR1 and CDR2: LNHNV, YYDKDF (reference sequence). This CDR3 reads CATSTKDRGISPLHF. Written as DNA, the CDR3 is TGTGCCACCAGCACCAAAGACAGGGGCATTTCACCCCTCCACTTT.

Ten or more counts support this clonotype. The chain uses TRBV12-3 or TRBV12-4 and TRBJ1-5; possibly TRBD1 for D (5 bases). The CDR3 runs 13 residues. Trimming took off 2 bases at V and 4 bases at J, with 6 bases between the two ends. DNA for the CDR3: TGTGCCAGCAGTTTAACAGGAAATCAGCCCCAGCATTTT. This gives the protein CASSLTGNQPQHF.

This clonotype has at least ten counts. The chain joins TRBV2 to TRBJ2-5, with unresolved D. Germline V lookup: CDR1 SNHLY, CDR2 FYNNEI. V dropped 8 bases and J dropped 5 bases, with 6 bases sitting between them. This CDR3 spans 10 amino acids. Here the CDR3 DNA reads TGTGCCAGCCGTTATGAGACCCAGTACTTC. Translated: CASRYETQYF.

This clonotype was counted many times. The rearrangement uses TRBV7-9 and TRBJ2-1; D not certain. Trimming took off 4 bases at V and 7 bases at J, with 11 bases between the two ends. In germline, CDR1 is SEHNR, CDR2 FQNEAQ (reference sequence). This CDR3 contains 13 residues. CDR3 protein: CASSSSVENEQFF. The CDR3 region has the DNA TGTGCCAGCAGCTCAAGCGTGGAGAATGAGCAGTTCTTC.

This clonotype was seen a few times. V and J are TRBV18 and TRBJ2-5, with D possibly called TRBD1 or TRBD2 (5 bases each). The germline CDR1 and CDR2 sequences are KGHSH and LQKENI. CDR3 length: 15 residues. V was shortened by 0 bases and J by 4 bases, with 12 bases between the two germline ends. The CDR3 protein is CASSPPPSRGETQYF. The CDR3 DNA is TGTGCCAGCTCACCACCGCCATCGAGGGGAGAGACCCAGTACTTC.

This clonotype was recorded at least ten times. V usage is TRBV27 and J usage is TRBJ2-1; perhaps D is TRBD1 or TRBD2 (6 bases each). V shed 5 bases and J shed 7 bases, with 12 bases lying between them. CDR1 and CDR2 from the germline V gene are MNHEY and SMNVEV (reference sequence). The CDR3 length is 13 residues. CDR3 loop: CASSRQEGNEQFF. Written as DNA, the CDR3 is TGTGCCAGCAGTCGACAGGAGGGGAATGAGCAGTTCTTC.

This clonotype was seen many times. V gene TRBV12-3 or TRBV12-4 combines with J gene TRBJ2-3, with D tentatively TRBD2 (6 bases). The CDR3 contains 16 residues. V was trimmed by 5 bases and J by 1 base, leaving 16 bases between them. The CDR3 DNA reads TGTGCCAGCAGTCCACGGGGGTCTAGCGGCACAGATACGCAGTATTTT. As protein: CASSPRGSSGTDTQYF.

This clonotype was counted many times. V usage is TRBV12-3 or TRBV12-4 and J usage is TRBJ2-3, with unresolved D. The CDR3 runs 11 residues. V was clipped by 4 bases and J by 6 bases, with 5 bases between them. The CDR3 region has the DNA TGTGCCAGCAGTTCCCAGGATACGCAGTATTTT. It codes for CASSSQDTQYF.

This clonotype was recorded many times. This chain joins TRBV30 and TRBJ1-1; D is possibly TRBD1 (5 bases). With 5 bases removed from V and 4 bases from J, the gap between germline ends came to 17 bases. Germline V gives CDR1 GTSNPN, CDR2 SVGIG (reference sequence). This CDR3 spans 14 amino acids. The CDR3 reads CAWASVGLGTEAFF. Here the CDR3 DNA reads TGTGCCTGGGCCTCGGTGGGGCTGGGCACTGAAGCTTTCTTT. Supplemented by reference TRBV30 and TRBJ1-1, the full variable domain reads SQTIHQWPATLVQPVGSPLSLECTVEGTSNPNLYWYRQAAGRGLQLLFYSVGIGQISSEVPQNLSASRPQDRQFILSSKKLLLSDSGFYLCAWASVGLGTEAFFGQGTRLTVV.

This clonotype has a handful of counts. The V gene is TRBV20-1, the J gene TRBJ2-1, with D maybe TRBD2 (6 bases). The CDR3 is 14 amino acids. Per the germline V gene, CDR1 is DFQATT and CDR2 is SNEGSKA (reference sequence). Trimming removed 5 bases at V and 0 bases at J, with 11 bases between. The CDR3 region has the DNA TGCAGTGCTTTAGCGGAAACCTCCTACAATGAGCAGTTCTTC. This translates into CSALAETSYNEQFF.